This TCR beta chain is from a study of blood T cell repertoires in COVID-19. In the original workflow: Researchers report that nucleated cell counts were estimated from reference gene primer amplification. Measured with immunoSEQ multiplex PCR; TCRdb has only the in-frame clones, and not every one. The V and J calls and clone size were taken over from that table, and D and trimming were inferred from the DNA. The profile shows approximately 240,000 clones, around four fifths of them singletons. V dropped 7 bases and J dropped 12 bases, with 22 bases sitting between them. The germline gives CDR1 MNHEY, CDR2 SMNVEV (reference sequence). The CDR3 runs 15 residues.

V gene TRBV27 combines with J gene TRBJ1-6, with TRBD1 as a possible D gene (5 bases). Input material: peripheral blood. The receptor comes from an elderly woman with active or convalescent COVID-19. The CDR3 region has the DNA TGTGCCAGCACTCCGGGAGGTCAGGGAAGTTTACCCCTCCACTTT. It yields the protein CASTPGGQGSLPLHF.